This TCR beta chain emerged from a study of beta chain features in type 1 diabetes. Points from the study as a whole: TCRB CDR3s were moderately but significantly shorter in Type 1 diabetes patients in all four CD4+ subsets.

Sequencing targeted expressed TCRB transcripts, as all isolated RNA had been reverse transcribed. Some clones are missing from TCRdb's copy, which holds only in-frame ones; the method was immunoSEQ multiplex PCR. The sample records about 210,000 clones, about 11% being singletons. Trimming left V 0 bases short and J 3 bases short, with 22 bases between. The germline V gene has CDR1 SGHDT and CDR2 YYEEEE. This CDR3 contains 18 residues. This clone was observed a handful of times. Its antigen remains unknown. The sequence came from a man younger than 30 in good health. V usage is TRBV5-6 and J usage is TRBJ2-7; D might be TRBD1 (6 bases). The sequenced sample consisted of central memory CD4+ T cells from blood. The CDR3 DNA sequence: TGTGCCAGCAGCTTGGAAGTCCCTTGGGCAGGGGAGTTCTACGAGCAGTACTTC. As protein: CASSLEVPWAGEFYEQYF.